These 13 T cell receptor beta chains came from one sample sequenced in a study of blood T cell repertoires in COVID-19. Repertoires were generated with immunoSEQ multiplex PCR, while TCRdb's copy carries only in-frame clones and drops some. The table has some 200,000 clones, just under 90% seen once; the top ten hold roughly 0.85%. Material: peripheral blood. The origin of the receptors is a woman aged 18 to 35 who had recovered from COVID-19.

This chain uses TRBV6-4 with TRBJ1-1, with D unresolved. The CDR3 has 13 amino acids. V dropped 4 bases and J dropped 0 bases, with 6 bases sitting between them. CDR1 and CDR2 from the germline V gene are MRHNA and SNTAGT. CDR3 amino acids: CASSVRMNTEAFF. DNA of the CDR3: TGTGCCAGCAGTGTGCGGATGAACACTGAAGCTTTCTTT.

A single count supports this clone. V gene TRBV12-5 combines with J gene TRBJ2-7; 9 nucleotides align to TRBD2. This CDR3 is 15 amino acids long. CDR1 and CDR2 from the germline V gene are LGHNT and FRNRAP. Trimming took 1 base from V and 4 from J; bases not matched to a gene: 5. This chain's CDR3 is CASGLGRTSAYEQYV. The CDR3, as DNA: TGTGCTAGTGGTTTGGGCCGGACTAGCGCTTACGAGCAGTACGTC.

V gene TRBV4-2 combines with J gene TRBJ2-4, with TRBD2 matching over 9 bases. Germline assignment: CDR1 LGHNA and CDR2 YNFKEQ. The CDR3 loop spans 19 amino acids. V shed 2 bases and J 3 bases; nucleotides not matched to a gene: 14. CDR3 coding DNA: TGTGCCAGCAGCCAAAGGATGAGGACTAGCGATTTGGGCAAAAACATTCAGTACTTC. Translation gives CASSQRMRTSDLGKNIQYF.

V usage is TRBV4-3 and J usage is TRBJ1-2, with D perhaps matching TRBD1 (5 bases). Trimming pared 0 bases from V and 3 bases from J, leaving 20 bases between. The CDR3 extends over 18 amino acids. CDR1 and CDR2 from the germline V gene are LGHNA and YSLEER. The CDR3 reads CASSQDRSGMGLYYGYTF. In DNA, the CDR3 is TGCGCCAGCAGCCAAGATAGGTCAGGGATGGGGTTATACTATGGCTACACCTTC.

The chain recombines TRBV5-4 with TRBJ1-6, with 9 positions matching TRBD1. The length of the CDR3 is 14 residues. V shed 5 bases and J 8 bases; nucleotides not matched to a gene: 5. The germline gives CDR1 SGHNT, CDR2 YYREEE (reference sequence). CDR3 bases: TGTGCCAGCAGACTGGACAGGGGTGATTCACCCCTCCACTTT. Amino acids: CASRLDRGDSPLHF. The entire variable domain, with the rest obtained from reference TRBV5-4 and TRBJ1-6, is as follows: ETGVTQSPTHLIKTRGQQVTLRCSSQSGHNTVSWYQQALGQGPQFIFQYYREEENGRGNFPPRFSGLQFPNYSSELNVNALELDDSALYLCASRLDRGDSPLHFGNGTRLTVT.

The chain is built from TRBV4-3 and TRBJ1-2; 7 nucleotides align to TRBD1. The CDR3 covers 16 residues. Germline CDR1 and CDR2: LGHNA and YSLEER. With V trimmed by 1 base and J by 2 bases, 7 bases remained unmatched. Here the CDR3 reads CASSQGRGTANYGYTF. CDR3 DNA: TGCGCCAGCAGCCAAGGAAGGGGGACAGCAAACTATGGCTACACCTTC.

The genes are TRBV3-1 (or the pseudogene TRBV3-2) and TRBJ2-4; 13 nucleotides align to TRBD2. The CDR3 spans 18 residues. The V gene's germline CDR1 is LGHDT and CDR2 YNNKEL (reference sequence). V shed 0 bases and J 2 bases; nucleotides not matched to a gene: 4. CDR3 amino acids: CASSQETSGRRSKNIQYF. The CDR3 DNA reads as TGTGCCAGCAGCCAAGAGACTAGCGGGAGGAGGTCCAAAAACATTCAGTACTTC.

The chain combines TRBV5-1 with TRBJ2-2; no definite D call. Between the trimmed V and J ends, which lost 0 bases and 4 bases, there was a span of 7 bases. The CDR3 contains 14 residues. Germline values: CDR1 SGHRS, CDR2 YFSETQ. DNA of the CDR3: TGCGCCAGCAGCTTGGATCGGGTCACCGGGGAGCTGTTTTTT. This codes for CASSLDRVTGELFF.

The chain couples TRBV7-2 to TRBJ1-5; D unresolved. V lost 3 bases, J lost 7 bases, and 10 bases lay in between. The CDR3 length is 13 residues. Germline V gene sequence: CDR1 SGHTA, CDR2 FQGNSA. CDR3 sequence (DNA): TGTGCCAGCAGCTTTAGCGGCGGACAGCCCCAGCATTTT. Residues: CASSFSGGQPQHF. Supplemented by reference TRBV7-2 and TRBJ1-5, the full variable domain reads GAGVSQSPSNKVTEKGKDVELRCDPISGHTALYWYRQSLGQGLEFLIYFQGNSAPDKSGLPSDRFSAERTGGSVSTLTIQRTQQEDSAVYLCASSFSGGQPQHFGDGTRLSIL.

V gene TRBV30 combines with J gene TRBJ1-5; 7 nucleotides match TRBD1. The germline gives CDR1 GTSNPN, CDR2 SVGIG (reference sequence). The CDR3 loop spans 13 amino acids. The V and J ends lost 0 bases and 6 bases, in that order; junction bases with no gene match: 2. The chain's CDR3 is CAWSVQGSQPQHF. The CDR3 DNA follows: TGTGCCTGGAGTGTACAGGGGAGTCAGCCCCAGCATTTT.

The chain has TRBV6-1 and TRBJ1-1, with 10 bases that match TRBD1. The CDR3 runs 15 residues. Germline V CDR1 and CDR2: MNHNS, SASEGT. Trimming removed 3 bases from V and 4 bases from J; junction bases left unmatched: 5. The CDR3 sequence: CASSEGQGRGTEAFF. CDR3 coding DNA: TGTGCCAGCAGTGAGGGACAGGGGAGGGGCACTGAAGCTTTCTTT.

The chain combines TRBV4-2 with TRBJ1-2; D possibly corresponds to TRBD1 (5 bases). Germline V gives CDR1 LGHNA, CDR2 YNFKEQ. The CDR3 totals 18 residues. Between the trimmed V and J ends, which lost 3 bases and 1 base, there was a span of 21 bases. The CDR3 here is CASSQDRQTVMGNYGYTF. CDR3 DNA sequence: TGTGCCAGCAGCCAGGACCGACAGACAGTGATGGGTAACTATGGCTACACCTTC.

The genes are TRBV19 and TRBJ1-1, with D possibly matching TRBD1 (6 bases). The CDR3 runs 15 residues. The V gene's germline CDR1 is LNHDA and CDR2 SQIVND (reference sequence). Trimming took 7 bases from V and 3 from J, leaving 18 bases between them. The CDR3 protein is CASTPRRGADTEAFF. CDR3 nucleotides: TGTGCCAGTACCCCCCGTCGGGGGGCAGACACTGAAGCTTTCTTT.